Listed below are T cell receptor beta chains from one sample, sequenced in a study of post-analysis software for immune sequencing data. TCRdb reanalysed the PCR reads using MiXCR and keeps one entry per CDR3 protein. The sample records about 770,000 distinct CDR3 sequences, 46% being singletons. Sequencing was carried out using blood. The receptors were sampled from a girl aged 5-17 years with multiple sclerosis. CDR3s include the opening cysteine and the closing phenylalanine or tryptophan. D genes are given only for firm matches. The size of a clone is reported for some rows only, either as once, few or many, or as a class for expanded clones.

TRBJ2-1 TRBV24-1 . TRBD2 CATSTSGITYNEQFF TGTGCCACCAGTACCAGCGGGATTACGTACAATGAGCAGTTCTTC
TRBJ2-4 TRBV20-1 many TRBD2 CSAEGSGTSGSNVQYF TGCAGTGCCGAAGGGAGCGGGACTAGCGGGAGTAACGTTCAGTACTTC
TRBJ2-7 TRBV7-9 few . CASSARDLSYEQYF TGTGCCAGCAGCGCCCGGGACTTATCCTACGAGCAGTACTTC
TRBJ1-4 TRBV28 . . CAIDSAGGGEKLFF TGTGCCATCGACTCTGCCGGGGGCGGTGAAAAACTGTTTTTT
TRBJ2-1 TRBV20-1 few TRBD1 CSAPGQGSYNEQFF TGCAGTGCACCTGGACAGGGGTCCTACAATGAGCAGTTCTTC
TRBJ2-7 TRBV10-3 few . CAIKREDGTYEQYF TGTGCCATCAAAAGAGAGGACGGAACCTACGAGCAGTACTTC
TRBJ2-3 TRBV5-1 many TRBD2 CASSLGTSGRTDTQYF TGTGCCAGCAGCTTAGGGACTAGCGGACGCACAGATACGCAGTATTTT
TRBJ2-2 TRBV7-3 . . CASSPAGDTGELFF TGTGCCAGCAGCCCGGCCGGGGACACCGGGGAGCTGTTTTTT
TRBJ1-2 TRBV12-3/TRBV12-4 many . CASSRRAPGGYTF TGTGCCAGCAGCCGACGGGCCCCGGGGGGCTACACCTTC
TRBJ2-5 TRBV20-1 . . CSARDWGTAIETQYF TGCAGTGCTAGAGATTGGGGGACCGCCATAGAGACCCAGTACTTC
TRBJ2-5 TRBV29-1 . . CSARELGLAWETQYF TGCAGCGCACGTGAACTCGGGCTAGCTTGGGAGACCCAGTACTTC
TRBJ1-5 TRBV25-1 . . CASSAGAGQPQHF TGTGCCAGCAGTGCGGGGGCGGGTCAGCCCCAGCATTTT
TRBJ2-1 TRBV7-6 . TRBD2 CASSLVARRESLYNEQFF TGTGCCAGCAGCTTAGTCGCGCGGCGGGAGAGCCTCTACAATGAGCAGTTCTTC
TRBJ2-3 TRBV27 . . CASRLGILNTDTQYF TGTGCCAGCCGTTTAGGGATCTTGAACACAGATACGCAGTATTTT
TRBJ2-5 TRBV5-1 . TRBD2 CASSPTTSGRGGETQYF TGCGCCAGCAGCCCAACGACTAGCGGGAGAGGAGGAGAGACCCAGTACTTC
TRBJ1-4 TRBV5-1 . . CASSESRRGAGQREKLFF TGCGCCAGCAGCGAATCACGCCGGGGCGCCGGACAGCGAGAAAAACTGTTTTTT
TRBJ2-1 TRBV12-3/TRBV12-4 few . CASQNPGTRPNEQFF TGTGCCAGCCAAAATCCCGGGACAAGGCCCAATGAGCAGTTCTTC
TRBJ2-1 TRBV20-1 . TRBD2 CSASGASGVYNEQFF TGCAGTGCTAGTGGTGCTAGCGGCGTCTACAATGAGCAGTTCTTC
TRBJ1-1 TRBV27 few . CASSLGPQWAAGRAFF TGTGCCAGCAGTTTAGGACCCCAGTGGGCCGCTGGGAGAGCTTTCTTT
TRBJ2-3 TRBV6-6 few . CASSGRGPSTDTQYF TGTGCCAGCAGTGGGCGGGGACCTAGCACAGATACGCAGTATTTT
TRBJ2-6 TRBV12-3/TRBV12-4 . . CATDSGANVLTF TGTGCCACGGACTCTGGGGCCAACGTCCTGACTTTC
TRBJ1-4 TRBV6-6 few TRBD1 CASLARTGTSENEKLFF TGTGCCAGCTTGGCAAGGACAGGGACCTCGGAGAATGAAAAACTGTTTTTT
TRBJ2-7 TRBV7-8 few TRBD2 CASSSPTSGNEQYF TGTGCCAGCAGCTCTCCGACTAGCGGCAATGAGCAGTACTTC
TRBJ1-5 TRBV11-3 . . CASSEGGSNQPQHF TGTGCCAGCAGCGAGGGGGGGAGCAATCAGCCCCAGCATTTT
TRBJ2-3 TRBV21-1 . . CASSKDGGSSTDTQYF TGTGCCAGCAGCAAAGACGGCGGGAGCAGCACAGATACGCAGTATTTT
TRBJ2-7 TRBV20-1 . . CSARQYYDTSYEQYF TGCAGTGCTAGACAATACTACGACACGTCCTACGAGCAGTACTTC
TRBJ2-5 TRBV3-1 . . CASSQGPGKETQYF TGTGCCAGCAGCCAGGGCCCCGGCAAAGAGACCCAGTACTTC
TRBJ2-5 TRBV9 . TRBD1 CASSVGGQGAIPGEQYF TGTGCCAGCAGCGTGGGGGGACAGGGGGCGATTCCGGGAGAGCAGTACTTC
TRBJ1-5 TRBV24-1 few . CATSDVITTGEGQPQHF TGTGCCACCAGTGATGTCATTACGACCGGCGAAGGGCAGCCCCAGCATTTT
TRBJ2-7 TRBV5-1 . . CASSWDSLGGEQYF TGCGCCAGCAGCTGGGACTCTCTGGGGGGCGAGCAGTACTTC
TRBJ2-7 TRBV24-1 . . CATSGLGDGEQYF TGTGCCACCAGTGGCCTGGGAGATGGCGAGCAGTACTTC
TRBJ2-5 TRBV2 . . CASRAQTGRLETQYF TGTGCCAGCAGGGCCCAGACAGGCCGGTTGGAGACCCAGTACTTC
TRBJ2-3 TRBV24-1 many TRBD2 CATSDPGLAGDTQYF TGTGCCACCAGTGACCCCGGACTAGCAGGGGATACGCAGTATTTT
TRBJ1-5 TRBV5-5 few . CASSFTDSGNQPQHF TGTGCCAGCAGCTTCACCGACAGCGGGAATCAGCCCCAGCATTTT
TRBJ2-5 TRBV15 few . CATSSSFGGPQETQYF TGTGCCACCAGCAGTTCCTTCGGGGGCCCCCAGGAGACCCAGTACTTC
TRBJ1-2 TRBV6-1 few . CASSVGRERNYGYTF TGTGCCAGCAGTGTGGGCAGGGAGAGAAACTATGGCTACACCTTC
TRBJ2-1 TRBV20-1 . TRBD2 CSVTRRGASSYNEQFF TGCAGTGTCACACGGCGGGGGGCGAGCTCCTACAATGAGCAGTTCTTC
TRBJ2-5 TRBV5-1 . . CASSLGQGSVETQYF TGCGCCAGCAGCTTGGGGCAGGGGTCCGTCGAGACCCAGTACTTC
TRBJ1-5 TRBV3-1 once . CASSQDRTHQHF TGTGCCAGCAGCCAAGATCGAACCCACCAGCATTTT
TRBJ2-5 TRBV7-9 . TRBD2 CASSFRTGGGQETQYF TGTGCCAGCAGCTTCAGAACGGGGGGGGGACAAGAGACCCAGTACTTC
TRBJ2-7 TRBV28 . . CASSKTTCEQYF TGTGCCAGCAGTAAGACCACCTGCGAGCAGTACTTC
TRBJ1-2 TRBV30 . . CAWSSTVTRRGDGYTF TGTGCCTGGAGTTCTACAGTGACGCGAAGGGGGGATGGCTACACCTTC
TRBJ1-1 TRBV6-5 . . CASSREDEAFF TGTGCCAGCAGCCGCGAAGATGAAGCTTTCTTT
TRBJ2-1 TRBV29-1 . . CSVEEDLYNEQFF TGCAGCGTTGAGGAAGACTTATACAATGAGCAGTTCTTC
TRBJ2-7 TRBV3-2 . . CASTRGSYEQYF TGTGCCAGCACCCGGGGGTCCTACGAGCAGTACTTC
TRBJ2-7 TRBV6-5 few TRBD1 CASSTGQGRSQYF TGTGCCAGCAGCACTGGACAGGGAAGGTCGCAGTACTTC
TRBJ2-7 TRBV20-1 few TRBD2 CSARVSGRAYEQYF TGCAGTGCTAGAGTTAGCGGGAGAGCCTACGAGCAGTACTTC